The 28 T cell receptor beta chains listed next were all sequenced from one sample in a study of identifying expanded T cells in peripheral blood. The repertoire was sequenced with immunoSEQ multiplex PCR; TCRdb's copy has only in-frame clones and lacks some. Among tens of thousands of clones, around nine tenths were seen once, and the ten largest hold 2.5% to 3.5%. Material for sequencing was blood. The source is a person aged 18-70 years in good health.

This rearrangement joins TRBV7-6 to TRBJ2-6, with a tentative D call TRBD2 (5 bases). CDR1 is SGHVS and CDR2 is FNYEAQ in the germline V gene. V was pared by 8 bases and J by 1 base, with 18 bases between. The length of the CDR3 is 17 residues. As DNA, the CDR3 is TGTGCCAGCGGAGGCGTCTCGAGTGGGTCTGGGGCCAACGTCCTGACTTTC. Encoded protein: CASGGVSSGSGANVLTF. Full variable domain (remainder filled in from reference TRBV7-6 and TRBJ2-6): GAGVSQSPRYKVTKRGQDVALRCDPISGHVSLYWYRQALGQGPEFLTYFNYEAQQDKSGLPNDRFSAERPEGSISTLTIQRTEQRDSAMYRCASGGVSSGSGANVLTFGAGSRLTVL.

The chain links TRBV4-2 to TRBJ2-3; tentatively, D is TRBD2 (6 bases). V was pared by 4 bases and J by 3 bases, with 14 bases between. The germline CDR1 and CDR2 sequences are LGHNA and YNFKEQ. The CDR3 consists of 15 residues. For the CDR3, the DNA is TGTGCCAGCAGCCTAAGACTAGGGGCGACAGATACGCAGTATTTT. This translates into CASSLRLGATDTQYF.

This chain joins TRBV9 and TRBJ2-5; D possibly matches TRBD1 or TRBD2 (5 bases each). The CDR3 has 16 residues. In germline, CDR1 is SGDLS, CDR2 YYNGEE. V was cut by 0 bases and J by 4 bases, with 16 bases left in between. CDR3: CASSVGTGLKGETQYF. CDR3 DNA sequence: TGTGCCAGCAGCGTAGGTACAGGACTCAAGGGAGAGACCCAGTACTTC.

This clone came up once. As DNA, the CDR3 is TGCGCCAGCAGCCAACGGGCGGGGACCAATGAGCAGTTCTTC. It codes for CASSQRAGTNEQFF. The chain joins TRBV4-3 to TRBJ2-1, with TRBD2 as a possible D gene (6 bases). The CDR3 loop spans 14 amino acids. Germline V gene sequence: CDR1 LGHNA, CDR2 YSLEER. Trimming pared 2 bases from V and 6 bases from J, leaving 11 bases between.

The CDR3 DNA is TGCGCCAGCAGCCAAATAGGGGGACTCTCTGGAAACACCATATATTTT. It encodes CASSQIGGLSGNTIYF. The V gene is TRBV4-1, the J gene TRBJ1-3, with D possibly matching TRBD1 (6 bases). The CDR3 sequence is 16 residues long. Trimming shortened V by 2 bases and J by 0 bases, and 11 bases separated the two germline ends. Looked up from germline, CDR1 is MGHRA and CDR2 is YSYEKL.

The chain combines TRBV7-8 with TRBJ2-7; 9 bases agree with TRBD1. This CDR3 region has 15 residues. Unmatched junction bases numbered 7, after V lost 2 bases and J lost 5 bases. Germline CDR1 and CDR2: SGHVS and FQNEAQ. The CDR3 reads CASSLMRQGVNEQYF. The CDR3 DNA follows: TGTGCCAGCAGCTTAATGCGACAGGGGGTTAACGAGCAGTACTTC.

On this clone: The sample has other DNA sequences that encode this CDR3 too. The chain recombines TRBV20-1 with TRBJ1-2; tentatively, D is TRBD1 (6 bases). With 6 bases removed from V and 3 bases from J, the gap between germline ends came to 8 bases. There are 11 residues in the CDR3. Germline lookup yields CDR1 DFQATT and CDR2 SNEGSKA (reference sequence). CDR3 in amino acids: CSAGGDYGYTF. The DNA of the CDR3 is TGCAGTGCAGGGGGAGACTATGGCTACACCTTC.

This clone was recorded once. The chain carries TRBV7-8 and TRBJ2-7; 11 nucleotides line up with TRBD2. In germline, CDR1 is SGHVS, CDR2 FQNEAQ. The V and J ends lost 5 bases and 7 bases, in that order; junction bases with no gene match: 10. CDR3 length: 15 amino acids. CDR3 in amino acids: CASSPGVAGGREQYF. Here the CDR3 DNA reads TGTGCCAGCAGCCCCGGGGTAGCGGGAGGGCGGGAGCAGTACTTC.

The CDR3 loop reads CASSVEGSAGNTIYF. The CDR3 coding sequence is TGTGCCAGCAGCGTAGAGGGGTCGGCTGGAAACACCATATATTTT. This chain uses TRBV9 with TRBJ1-3; D might be TRBD1 (5 bases). This CDR3 region has 15 residues. Trimming took off 0 bases at V and 2 bases at J, with 9 bases between the two ends. CDR1 is SGDLS and CDR2 is YYNGEE in the germline V gene.

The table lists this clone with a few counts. CDR3 sequence: CATGVPYGYTF. The DNA of the CDR3 is TGTGCCACGGGAGTGCCCTATGGCTACACCTTC. The chain employs TRBV28 and TRBJ1-2; D is unresolved. This CDR3 is built from 11 residues. V lost 10 bases, J lost 4 bases, and 10 bases lay in between. Germline assignment: CDR1 MDHEN and CDR2 SYDVKM.

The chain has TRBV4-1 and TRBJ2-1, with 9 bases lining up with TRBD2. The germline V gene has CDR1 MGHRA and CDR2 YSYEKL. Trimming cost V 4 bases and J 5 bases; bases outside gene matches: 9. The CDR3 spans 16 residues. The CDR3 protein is CASSPLAGDFDNEQFF. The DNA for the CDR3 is TGCGCCAGCAGCCCGTTAGCGGGAGACTTCGACAATGAGCAGTTCTTC.

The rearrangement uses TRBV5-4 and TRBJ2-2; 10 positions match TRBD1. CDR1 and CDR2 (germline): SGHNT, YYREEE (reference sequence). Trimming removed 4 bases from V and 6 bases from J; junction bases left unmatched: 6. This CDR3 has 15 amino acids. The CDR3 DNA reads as TGTGCCAGCAGCGAGGGACAGGGGTACGCCGGGGAGCTGTTTTTT. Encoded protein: CASSEGQGYAGELFF.

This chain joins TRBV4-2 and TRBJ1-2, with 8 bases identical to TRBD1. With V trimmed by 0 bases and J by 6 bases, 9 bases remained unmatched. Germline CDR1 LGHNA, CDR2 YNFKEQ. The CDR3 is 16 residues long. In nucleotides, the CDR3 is TGTGCCAGCAGCCAAGAATGGGGAAACAGGGGGGATGGCTACACCTTC. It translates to CASSQEWGNRGDGYTF.

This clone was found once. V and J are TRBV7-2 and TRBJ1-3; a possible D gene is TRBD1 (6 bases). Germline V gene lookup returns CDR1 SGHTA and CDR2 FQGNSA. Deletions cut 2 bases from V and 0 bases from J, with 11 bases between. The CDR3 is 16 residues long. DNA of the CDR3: TGTGCCAGCAGCTTACCCGGGACAATCTCTGGAAACACCATATATTTT. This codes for CASSLPGTISGNTIYF.

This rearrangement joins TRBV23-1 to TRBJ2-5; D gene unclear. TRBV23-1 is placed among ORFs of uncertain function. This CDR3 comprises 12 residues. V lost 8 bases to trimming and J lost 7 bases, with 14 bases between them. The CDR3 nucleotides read TGCGCCAGCGAGACCGACGGTTGGACCCAGTACTTC. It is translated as CASETDGWTQYF.

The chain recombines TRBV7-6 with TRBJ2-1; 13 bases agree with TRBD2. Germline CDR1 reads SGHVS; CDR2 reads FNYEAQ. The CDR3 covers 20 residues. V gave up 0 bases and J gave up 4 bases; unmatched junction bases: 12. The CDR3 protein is CASSLAPLLAGGLGYNEQFF. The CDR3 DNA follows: TGTGCCAGCAGCTTAGCTCCCTTACTAGCGGGAGGGCTCGGGTACAATGAGCAGTTCTTC.

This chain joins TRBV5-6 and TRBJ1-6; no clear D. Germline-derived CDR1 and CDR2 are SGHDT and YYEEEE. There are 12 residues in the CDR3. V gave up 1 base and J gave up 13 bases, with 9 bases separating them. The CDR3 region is CASSLSRGPLHF. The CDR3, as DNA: TGTGCCAGCAGCTTGTCCCGCGGTCCCCTCCACTTT. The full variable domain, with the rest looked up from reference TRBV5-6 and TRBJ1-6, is DAGVTQSPTHLIKTRGQQVTLRCSPKSGHDTVSWYQQALGQGPQFIFQYYEEEERQRGNFPDRFSGHQFPNYSSELNVNALLLGDSALYLCASSLSRGPLHFGNGTRLTVT.

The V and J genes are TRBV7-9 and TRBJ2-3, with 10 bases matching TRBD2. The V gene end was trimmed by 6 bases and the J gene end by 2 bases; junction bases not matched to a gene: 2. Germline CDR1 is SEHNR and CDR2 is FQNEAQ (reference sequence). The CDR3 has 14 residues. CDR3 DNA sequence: TGTGCCAGCAGTACTAGCGGGAACACAGATACGCAGTATTTT. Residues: CASSTSGNTDTQYF.

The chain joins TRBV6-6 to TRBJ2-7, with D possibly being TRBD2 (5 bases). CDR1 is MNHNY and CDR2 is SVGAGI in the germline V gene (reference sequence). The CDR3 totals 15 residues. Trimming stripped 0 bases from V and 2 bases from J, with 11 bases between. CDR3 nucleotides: TGTGCCAGCAGTTACTCACCGGGATCCCCCTACGAGCAGTACTTC. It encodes CASSYSPGSPYEQYF.

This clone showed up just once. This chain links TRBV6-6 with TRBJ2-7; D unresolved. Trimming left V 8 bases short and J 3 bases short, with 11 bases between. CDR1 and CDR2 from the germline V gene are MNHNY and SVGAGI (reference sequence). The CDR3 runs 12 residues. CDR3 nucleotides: TGTGCCAGCGGAGACACCTACTACGAGCAGTACTTC. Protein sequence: CASGDTYYEQYF.

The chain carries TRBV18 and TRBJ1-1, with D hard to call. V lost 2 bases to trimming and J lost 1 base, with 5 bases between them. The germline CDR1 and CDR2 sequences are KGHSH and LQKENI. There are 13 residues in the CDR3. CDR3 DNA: TGTGCCAGCTCACCAGCGGAGAACACTGAAGCTTTCTTT. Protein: CASSPAENTEAFF.

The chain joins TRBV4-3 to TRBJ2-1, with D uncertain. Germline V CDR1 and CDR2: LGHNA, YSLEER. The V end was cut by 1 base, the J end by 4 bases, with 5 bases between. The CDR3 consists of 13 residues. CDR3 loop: CASSQGAYNEQFF. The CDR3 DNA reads TGCGCCAGCAGCCAAGGAGCTTACAATGAGCAGTTCTTC.

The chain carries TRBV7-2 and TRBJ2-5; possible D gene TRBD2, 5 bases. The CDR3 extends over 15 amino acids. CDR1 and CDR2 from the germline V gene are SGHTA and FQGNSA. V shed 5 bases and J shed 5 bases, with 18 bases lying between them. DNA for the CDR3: TGTGCCAGCAGCGTGACCACTACTAGAGGCGAGACCCAGTACTTC. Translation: CASSVTTTRGETQYF.

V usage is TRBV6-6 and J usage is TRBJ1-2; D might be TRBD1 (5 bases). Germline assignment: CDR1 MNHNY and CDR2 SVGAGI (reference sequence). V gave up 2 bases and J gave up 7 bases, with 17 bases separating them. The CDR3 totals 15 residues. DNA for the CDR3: TGTGCCAGCAGTTACGGGGGAGTGGAGTTGGGTGGCTACACCTTC. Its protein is CASSYGGVELGGYTF.

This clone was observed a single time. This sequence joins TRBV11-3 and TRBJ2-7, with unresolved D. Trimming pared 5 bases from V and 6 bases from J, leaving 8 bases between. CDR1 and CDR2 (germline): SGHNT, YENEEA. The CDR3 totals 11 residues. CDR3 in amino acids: CASSLLAEQYF. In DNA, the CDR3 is TGTGCCAGCAGCCTCTTAGCCGAGCAGTACTTC.

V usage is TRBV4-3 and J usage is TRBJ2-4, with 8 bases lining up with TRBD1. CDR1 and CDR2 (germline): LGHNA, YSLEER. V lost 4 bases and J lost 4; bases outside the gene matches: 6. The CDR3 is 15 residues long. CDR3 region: CASSRDRLTKNIQYF. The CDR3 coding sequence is TGCGCCAGCAGCCGGGACAGGTTAACGAAAAACATTCAGTACTTC.

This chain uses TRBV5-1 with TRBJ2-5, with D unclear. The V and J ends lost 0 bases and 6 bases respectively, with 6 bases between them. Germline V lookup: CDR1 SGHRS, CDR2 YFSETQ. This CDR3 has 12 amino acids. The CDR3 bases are TGCGCCAGCAGCTTGGAAATTCAGACCCAGTACTTC. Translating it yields CASSLEIQTQYF.

The CDR3 region is CASSQDSGWREQYF. Here the CDR3 DNA reads TGCGCCAGCAGCCAAGATTCGGGATGGCGCGAGCAGTACTTC. This chain uses TRBV5-1 with TRBJ2-7, with D perhaps TRBD2 (5 bases). The CDR3 length is 14 residues. V gave up 4 bases and J gave up 6 bases, with 17 bases separating them. Germline loops: CDR1 SGHRS, CDR2 YFSETQ.